The next 18 T cell receptor beta chains were all read from a single sample in a study of cytomegalovirus exposure and HLA in healthy donors. The study ran its PCR with 60 Vbeta and 13 Jbeta primers. The repertoire was sequenced with immunoSEQ multiplex PCR; TCRdb's copy has only in-frame clones and lacks some. This table holds 130,000 or so clones, around 75% found once. Sequencing used PBMCs. Receptor source: a woman aged 35 to 49 in good health and CMV-seropositive.

The CDR3 spells CTSSQFPGEKENEQFF. The CDR3 nucleotides read TGCACCAGCAGCCAATTTCCGGGAGAGAAGGAGAATGAGCAGTTCTTC. The chain links TRBV1 to TRBJ2-1; the table's D call TRBD2 went unverified against the DNA. TRBV1 is tagged as a pseudogene. CDR3 length equals 16 residues.

This clone has just one count. The chain couples TRBV28 to TRBJ2-3, with 9 bases identical to TRBD1. This CDR3 contains 16 residues. Germline-derived CDR1 and CDR2 are MDHEN and SYDVKM. V shed 3 bases, J shed 0 bases, and the junction held 4 bases outside the gene matches. DNA for the CDR3: TGTGCCAGCAGTTTCCGGACAGGGGTCAGCACAGATACGCAGTATTTT. It codes for CASSFRTGVSTDTQYF.

The V gene is TRBV6-6, the J gene TRBJ2-1; 9 nucleotides match TRBD2. Germline assignment: CDR1 MNHNY and CDR2 SVGAGI (reference sequence). V dropped 8 bases and J dropped 8; count of bases not matched to a gene: 7. The CDR3 extends over 13 amino acids. CDR3 sequence: CASRRTSEDEQFF. Here the CDR3 DNA reads TGTGCCAGCCGTCGGACTAGCGAGGATGAGCAGTTCTTC.

In DNA, the CDR3 is TGTGCCTTTTCGGAGGCTGAAAAACTGTTTTTT. Protein sequence: CAFSEAEKLFF. V is TRBV30 and J is TRBJ1-4; D is unclear. This CDR3 comprises 11 residues. V gave up 7 bases and J gave up 7 bases, with 10 bases separating them. Per germline, CDR1 GTSNPN and CDR2 SVGIG (reference sequence).

The sample holds one count of this clone. The chain combines TRBV7-3 with TRBJ2-1; 10 bases are a match to TRBD1. The CDR3 runs 16 residues. The V gene's germline CDR1 is SGHTA and CDR2 FQGTGA. V trimming: 6 bases; J trimming: 6 bases; junction bases outside the gene matches: 11. In DNA form, the CDR3 reads TGTGCCAGCAGATATAATCCGGGACAGGGGACCAATGAGCAGTTCTTC. It yields the protein CASRYNPGQGTNEQFF. The entire variable domain, with the rest obtained from reference TRBV7-3 and TRBJ2-1, is as follows: GAGVSQTPSNKVTEKGKYVELRCDPISGHTALYWYRQSLGQGPEFLIYFQGTGAADDSGLPNDRFFAVRPEGSVSTLKIQRTERGDSAVYLCASRYNPGQGTNEQFFGPGTRLTVL.

The chain uses TRBV28 and TRBJ2-7; 8 bases are a match to TRBD2. V gave up 3 bases and J gave up 7 bases; unmatched junction bases: 11. The germline gives CDR1 MDHEN, CDR2 SYDVKM. The CDR3 spans 15 residues. The CDR3 protein is CASSLSFGRALEQYF. The DNA of the CDR3 is TGTGCCAGCAGTTTGAGCTTCGGGAGGGCCTTAGAGCAGTACTTC.

The chain carries TRBV11-3 and TRBJ2-3; 7 nucleotides line up with TRBD1. V dropped 3 bases and J dropped 0; count of bases not matched to a gene: 6. Germline CDR1 reads SGHNT; CDR2 reads YENEEA. The CDR3 consists of 16 residues. CDR3: CASSFRTGLSTDTQYF. CDR3 in DNA: TGTGCCAGCAGCTTTCGGACAGGATTGAGCACAGATACGCAGTATTTT.

The chain combines TRBV6-5 with TRBJ2-3; 10 bases fit TRBD2. The CDR3 sequence is 14 residues long. Germline lookup yields CDR1 MNHEY and CDR2 SVGAGI. Unmatched junction bases numbered 5, after V lost 7 bases and J lost 4 bases. DNA of the CDR3: TGTGCCAGCAAGAGCGGGGGGGACGCAGATACGCAGTATTTT. This encodes CASKSGGDADTQYF.

The J gene is TRBJ2-3, the V gene TRBV6-5, with D tentatively TRBD2 (6 bases). CDR3 length equals 16 residues. Deletions cut 0 bases from V and 6 bases from J, with 16 bases between. Germline V gene sequence: CDR1 MNHEY, CDR2 SVGAGI. CDR3 coding DNA: TGTGCCAGCAGTTACTCGGGGGACTTCGCGGAGGATACGCAGTATTTT. Its protein is CASSYSGDFAEDTQYF.

This rearrangement joins TRBV7-9 to TRBJ1-1; no firm D call. The CDR3 extends over 13 amino acids. Trimming took 5 bases from V and 1 from J, leaving 8 bases between them. Germline CDR1 and CDR2: SEHNR and FQNEAQ (reference sequence). The chain's CDR3 is CASSPPGNTEAFF. CDR3 sequence (DNA): TGTGCCAGCAGCCCCCCAGGGAACACTGAAGCTTTCTTT.

This chain joins TRBV25-1 and TRBJ2-7, with 10 positions matching TRBD2. Germline lookup yields CDR1 MGHDK and CDR2 SYGVNS. The ends lost 4 bases at V and 5 bases at J; junction bases unmatched: 11. The CDR3 has 16 amino acids. The CDR3 region has the DNA TGTGCCAGCAGTGGCGCAGCGGGGGGGAATCTAGACGAGCAGTACTTC. This translates into CASSGAAGGNLDEQYF.

This chain joins TRBV5-4 and TRBJ1-1; D ambiguous. Trimming left V 0 bases short and J 3 bases short, with 6 bases between. Germline V CDR1 and CDR2: SGHNT, YYREEE (reference sequence). This CDR3 has 13 residues. The CDR3 protein is CASSLAVHTEAFF. As DNA, the CDR3 is TGTGCCAGCAGCTTGGCGGTTCACACTGAAGCTTTCTTT.

The chain joins TRBV6-6 to TRBJ2-7; 8 bases are shared with TRBD2. V dropped 2 bases and J dropped 2; count of bases not matched to a gene: 2. This CDR3 comprises 14 residues. Germline V gene data show CDR1 as MNHNY and CDR2 as SVGAGI (reference sequence). This CDR3 reads CASSYTGGPYEQYF. As DNA, the CDR3 is TGTGCCAGCAGTTACACGGGGGGGCCCTACGAGCAGTACTTC.

The chain employs TRBV5-1 and TRBJ2-3, with 8 nucleotides matching TRBD1. CDR3 length: 14 residues. Germline V gene sequence: CDR1 SGHRS, CDR2 YFSETQ. The V gene end was trimmed by 1 base and the J gene end by 7 bases; junction bases not matched to a gene: 5. As DNA, the CDR3 is TGCGCCAGCAGCTTGATGACAGGGGCAAATACGCAGTATTTT. Translated, it gives CASSLMTGANTQYF.

V is TRBV19 and J is TRBJ1-2; the D gene is possibly TRBD1 (5 bases). The CDR3 runs 12 residues. Germline V lookup: CDR1 LNHDA, CDR2 SQIVND (reference sequence). V lost 11 bases and J 4 bases, leaving 14 bases between the germline ends. The CDR3, as DNA: TGTGCCGGAGGGGATCTGGGCTATGGCTACACCTTC. As protein: CAGGDLGYGYTF.

This chain joins TRBV19 and TRBJ1-4; a possible D gene is TRBD1 (5 bases). Trimming left V 9 bases short and J 7 bases short, with 18 bases between. CDR1 and CDR2 (germline): LNHDA, SQIVND (reference sequence). There are 14 residues in the CDR3. CDR3 DNA: TGTGCCAGCCAGACAGTCCTTAACCCTGAAAAACTGTTTTTT. Translated: CASQTVLNPEKLFF.

Note on this clone: Compared with germline, one end of the junction differs, possibly owing to a read error. Distinct nucleotide sequences in the sample also encode this CDR3. The chain employs TRBV29-1 and TRBJ2-7; 7 positions agree with TRBD2. Germline lookup yields CDR1 SQVTM and CDR2 ANQGSEA. CDR3 size: 12 residues. CDR3 sequence reads: CSVRGVSYEQYF. CDR3 nucleotide sequence: TGCAGCGTACGGGGGGTCTCCTACGAGCAGTACTTT.

This chain links TRBV4-3 with TRBJ1-1; 8 bases are a match to TRBD1. Germline V gene lookup returns CDR1 LGHNA and CDR2 YSLEER. Germline trimming cut 3 bases from V and 3 bases from J; bases unmatched to any gene: 3. The CDR3 runs to 14 residues. The CDR3 nucleotides read TGCGCCAGCAGCCAGGACAGGGAGTACACTGAAGCTTTCTTT. Its protein is CASSQDREYTEAFF.